This passage covers 3 T cell receptor beta chains from one sample sequenced in a study of cytomegalovirus exposure and HLA in healthy donors. Primers for the PCR totalled 60 Vbeta and 13 Jbeta. This table comes from immunoSEQ multiplex PCR, and its TCRdb copy is limited to in-frame clones, with some not included. The data show some 170,000 clones, 70% to 85% seen once. The sample consisted of PBMCs. The receptor set was obtained from a human donor in good health.

The chain employs TRBV2 and TRBJ2-1; D unclear. The CDR3 is made up of 12 amino acids. V lost 6 bases and J 16 bases, leaving 19 bases between the germline ends. Germline V gene data show CDR1 as SNHLY and CDR2 as FYNNEI. The CDR3 loop is CASSLREELSFF. The CDR3 coding sequence is TGTGCCAGCAGCCTCCGCGAGGAGCTCTCATTCTTC.

This clone has just a few counts. The V gene is TRBV11-2, the J gene TRBJ2-4; 7 bases align to TRBD2. The CDR3 contains 16 residues. J gave up 0 bases and V 1 base, and 3 bases lay outside the gene matches. The V gene's germline CDR1 is SGHAT and CDR2 FQNNGV. CDR3 in DNA: TGTGCCAGCAGCTTAGGGGGGACTATAGCCAAAAACATTCAGTACTTC. Its translation: CASSLGGTIAKNIQYF.

The gene calls are TRBV5-1 and TRBJ2-7; 7 nucleotides match TRBD2. The germline gives CDR1 SGHRS, CDR2 YFSETQ. V shed 3 bases and J 5 bases; nucleotides not matched to a gene: 11. This CDR3 contains 15 residues. Here the CDR3 reads CASSSVGGGSNEQYF. The CDR3 DNA follows: TGCGCCAGCAGCTCGGTTGGCGGGGGTTCCAACGAGCAGTACTTC.